Shown below are 25 T cell receptor beta chains from a single sample sequenced in a study of control samples from healthy donors and cancer patients. Repertoires were generated with immunoSEQ multiplex PCR, while TCRdb's copy carries only in-frame clones and drops some. The table lists 130,000 to 150,000 clones, about nine tenths of them singletons. The sample was blood. Receptor source: a woman aged 25-40 years in good health.

This sequence joins TRBV18 and TRBJ2-1, with 10 bases fitting TRBD1. The CDR3 is 16 amino acids. Trimming cost V 3 bases and J 5 bases; bases outside gene matches: 7. Germline values: CDR1 KGHSH, CDR2 LQKENI. CDR3 in amino acids: CASSPWGQGTHNEQFF. The CDR3 DNA is TGTGCCAGCTCACCGTGGGGACAGGGGACCCACAATGAGCAGTTCTTC.

The genes are TRBV3-1 (or the pseudogene TRBV3-2) and TRBJ1-5; 10 bases are shared with TRBD1. V gave up 5 bases and J gave up 1 base; unmatched junction bases: 2. Germline values: CDR1 LGHDT, CDR2 YNNKEL (reference sequence). The CDR3 covers 15 residues. CDR3 nucleotides: TGTGCCAGCAGCGTGGGACAGGGGAGCAATCAGCCCCAGCATTTT. It codes for CASSVGQGSNQPQHF.

The CDR3 region has the DNA TGCGCCAGCAGCTTGTCCTCAGGGACAGGGTTATACAATGAGCAGTTCTTC. Translated, it gives CASSLSSGTGLYNEQFF. The chain has TRBV5-1 and TRBJ2-1, with 9 positions matching TRBD1. Germline V gives CDR1 SGHRS, CDR2 YFSETQ. CDR3 size: 17 residues. V lost 1 base, J lost 4 bases, and 9 bases stayed unmatched.

This rearrangement joins TRBV18 to TRBJ1-5, with 8 nucleotides matching TRBD1. The germline V gene has CDR1 KGHSH and CDR2 LQKENI. The CDR3 is 12 amino acids. With V trimmed by 3 bases and J by 11 bases, 3 bases remained unmatched. DNA for the CDR3: TGTGCCAGCTCACCGGACAGGGATGCCCAGCATTTT. Translating gives CASSPDRDAQHF.

V gene TRBV25-1 combines with J gene TRBJ2-7, with TRBD2 identical over 9 bases. The CDR3 sequence is 13 residues long. V trimming: 7 bases; J trimming: 6 bases; junction bases outside the gene matches: 7. Germline V gene data show CDR1 as MGHDK and CDR2 as SYGVNS. This CDR3 reads CASIGTSIGEQYF. CDR3 in DNA: TGTGCCAGCATCGGGACTAGCATCGGCGAGCAGTACTTC.

The gene calls are TRBV6-5 and TRBJ2-3; TRBD2 aligns across 7 bases. The CDR3 length is 15 residues. The junction had 8 bases not matched to a gene; V was cut back by 4 bases and J by 4 bases. Germline values: CDR1 MNHEY, CDR2 SVGAGI. CDR3 sequence (DNA): TGTGCCAGCAGTTCGATGGCGGGAGTTGCAGATACGCAGTATTTT. The encoded protein is CASSSMAGVADTQYF.

This clone occurred once. The chain recombines TRBV9 with TRBJ2-3, with a weak D call TRBD2 (5 bases). Germline CDR1 is SGDLS and CDR2 is YYNGEE. V shed 4 bases and J shed 0 bases, with 15 bases lying between them. The CDR3 runs to 16 residues. DNA for the CDR3: TGTGCCAGCAGCTCCCTCGGGGATGCTAGCACAGATACGCAGTATTTT. Encoded protein: CASSSLGDASTDTQYF.

CDR3 in amino acids: CAWRRRTGKGSYGYTF. Written as DNA, the CDR3 is TGTGCCTGGAGACGCAGGACAGGGAAGGGGAGCTATGGCTACACCTTC. This chain links TRBV30 with TRBJ1-2; TRBD1 matches at 8 bases. V dropped 3 bases and J dropped 4; count of bases not matched to a gene: 13. This CDR3 is built from 16 residues. The germline CDR1 and CDR2 sequences are GTSNPN and SVGIG (reference sequence).

This chain links TRBV5-1 with TRBJ2-3, with TRBD2 as a possible D gene (6 bases). Trimming stripped 2 bases from V and 5 bases from J, with 9 bases between. The germline V gene encodes CDR1 SGHRS and CDR2 YFSETQ. The CDR3 has 13 amino acids. This CDR3 reads CASSFPGEDTQYF. The CDR3 DNA reads as TGCGCCAGCAGCTTCCCGGGAGAAGATACGCAGTATTTT.

In this sample, this clone turned up a few times. V is TRBV7-8 and J is TRBJ2-7, with 7 bases matching TRBD2. Unmatched junction bases numbered 9, after V lost 11 bases and J lost 2 bases. The V gene's germline CDR1 is SGHVS and CDR2 FQNEAQ. The CDR3 covers 13 residues. In DNA form, the CDR3 reads TGTGCCGTTCTACGGGGGGAGGCCTACGAGCAGTACTTC. Translating gives CAVLRGEAYEQYF.

The CDR3 sequence is CASSSRGPPETQYF. The CDR3 nucleotides read TGCGCCAGCAGCTCCAGGGGCCCCCCGGAGACCCAGTACTTC. The rearrangement links TRBV5-1 to TRBJ2-5; a weak D match, TRBD1 (6 bases). Germline V gene lookup returns CDR1 SGHRS and CDR2 YFSETQ. The V and J ends lost 3 bases and 5 bases respectively, with 14 bases between them. This CDR3 spans 14 amino acids.

CDR3 loop: CASSTAGTPPGFF. The CDR3, as DNA: TGTGCCAGTAGTACAGCCGGGACTCCACCGGGGTTCTTC. The chain combines TRBV19 with TRBJ2-1; D is perhaps TRBD2 (6 bases). The CDR3 covers 13 residues. V lost 4 bases to trimming and J lost 15 bases, with 19 bases between them. The V gene's germline CDR1 is LNHDA and CDR2 SQIVND (reference sequence). Variable domain in full (rest from reference TRBV19 and TRBJ2-1): DGGITQSPKYLFRKEGQNVTLSCEQNLNHDAMYWYRQDPGQGLRLIYYSQIVNDFQKGDIAEGYSVSREKKESFPLTVTSAQKNPTAFYLCASSTAGTPPGFFGPGTRLTVL.

The chain combines TRBV6-1 with TRBJ1-2; maybe TRBD1 (5 bases). The CDR3 has 16 amino acids. V was shortened by 2 bases and J by 5 bases, with 18 bases between the two germline ends. The germline V gene encodes CDR1 MNHNS and CDR2 SASEGT. In DNA form, the CDR3 reads TGTGCCAGCAGTGAAAAGTTAGCAGGGTCATATTATGGCTACACCTTC. Its translation is CASSEKLAGSYYGYTF.

The gene calls are TRBV19 and TRBJ1-1, with D possibly matching TRBD1 (5 bases). Trimming shortened V by 1 base and J by 3 bases, and 12 bases separated the two germline ends. The CDR3 consists of 15 residues. Germline V gene sequence: CDR1 LNHDA, CDR2 SQIVND (reference sequence). The CDR3 DNA reads TGTGCCAGTAGTATAGGCCCCAGGGTGGACACTGAAGCTTTCTTT. Its translation is CASSIGPRVDTEAFF.

This sequence joins TRBV5-8 and TRBJ1-1; D is unclear. Germline V gives CDR1 SGHTS, CDR2 YDEGEE. The CDR3 consists of 16 residues. V was pared by 4 bases and J by 1 base, with 17 bases between. The CDR3, as DNA: TGTGCCAGCAGCATACCCGATCGGCTCGAGAACACTGAAGCTTTCTTT. Its protein product is CASSIPDRLENTEAFF.

This sequence joins TRBV7-3 and TRBJ2-7; 9 bases map to TRBD1. CDR1 and CDR2 (germline): SGHTA, FQGTGA. Germline trimming cut 7 bases from V and 4 bases from J; bases unmatched to any gene: 11. This CDR3 has 15 residues. CDR3 sequence: CASIKTPGQGYEQYF. CDR3 DNA sequence: TGTGCCAGCATCAAAACCCCGGGACAGGGATACGAGCAGTACTTC.

The rearrangement joins TRBV28 to TRBJ1-2; the D is unclear. Germline loops: CDR1 MDHEN, CDR2 SYDVKM. V lost 5 bases and J 8 bases, leaving 9 bases between the germline ends. The CDR3 sequence is 11 residues long. CDR3 protein: CASSPGRGYTF. The CDR3 bases are TGTGCCAGCAGTCCCGGGCGGGGCTACACCTTC.

The chain links TRBV19 to TRBJ1-1; perhaps TRBD1 as D (5 bases). V dropped 7 bases and J dropped 4 bases, with 13 bases sitting between them. The CDR3 is made up of 13 amino acids. Germline values: CDR1 LNHDA, CDR2 SQIVND (reference sequence). The CDR3 DNA follows: TGTGCCAGTAACTCCCGGGGGACCACTGAAGCTTTCTTT. It is translated as CASNSRGTTEAFF.

The CDR3 sequence: CASSQDAARLANTQYF. The CDR3 DNA reads TGTGCCAGCAGCCAAGATGCGGCTAGACTAGCCAATACGCAGTATTTT. The chain recombines TRBV3-1 (or the pseudogene TRBV3-2) with TRBJ2-3; 7 nucleotides match TRBD2. Trimming took 0 bases from V and 7 from J; bases not matched to a gene: 10. This CDR3 has 16 amino acids. Germline V CDR1 and CDR2: LGHDT, YNNKEL (reference sequence).

The chain recombines TRBV24-1 with TRBJ2-1, with 10 bases identical to TRBD2. V lost 3 bases to trimming and J lost 6 bases; unmatched junction nucleotides: 7. The CDR3 totals 16 residues. Germline assignment: CDR1 KGHDR and CDR2 SFDVKD. The CDR3 region is CATSDPSGRGFNEQFF. In nucleotides, the CDR3 is TGTGCCACCAGTGATCCAAGCGGGAGGGGATTCAATGAGCAGTTCTTC.

The V and J genes are TRBV11-2 and TRBJ2-3; D gene unclear. This CDR3 has 14 amino acids. Trimming removed 5 bases from V and 3 bases from J, with 12 bases in between. The germline gives CDR1 SGHAT, CDR2 FQNNGV. The CDR3 DNA is TGTGCCAGCAGCCCCCATCCAGGAACAGATACGCAGTATTTT. Translation gives CASSPHPGTDTQYF.

The chain has TRBV7-2 and TRBJ2-5; D is possibly TRBD1 or TRBD2 (5 bases each). V shed 5 bases and J shed 5 bases, with 15 bases lying between them. The CDR3 is made up of 14 amino acids. Germline-derived CDR1 and CDR2 are SGHTA and FQGNSA. The CDR3 nucleotides are TGTGCCAGCAGCCGTATTTCCGGGACGGAGACCCAGTACTTC. Translating gives CASSRISGTETQYF.

The chain carries TRBV29-1 and TRBJ1-2, with D perhaps matching TRBD1 (6 bases). CDR1 and CDR2 from the germline V gene are SQVTM and ANQGSEA. CDR3 size: 16 residues. Trimming pared 7 bases from V and 8 bases from J, leaving 29 bases between. This CDR3 is CSATPGTGHARGGYTF. The CDR3 bases are TGCAGCGCCACTCCGGGGACTGGGCACGCGAGGGGGGGCTACACCTTC. The full variable domain, with the rest looked up from reference TRBV29-1 and TRBJ1-2, is SAVISQKPSRDICQRGTSLTIQCQVDSQVTMMFWYRQQPGQSLTLIATANQGSEATYESGFVIDKFPISRPNLTFSTLTVSNMSPEDSSIYLCSATPGTGHARGGYTFGSGTRLTVV.

The J gene is TRBJ1-3, the V gene TRBV7-6; 8 bases are shared with TRBD1. With V trimmed by 5 bases and J by 8 bases, 11 bases remained unmatched. The length of the CDR3 is 15 residues. CDR1 SGHVS and CDR2 FNYEAQ come from the germline V gene. CDR3 residues: CASSARVTGVDTIYF. The CDR3 DNA is TGTGCCAGCAGCGCCCGAGTGACAGGGGTGGACACCATATATTTT.

The gene calls are TRBV18 and TRBJ2-1; 15 bases are a match to TRBD2. Germline lookup yields CDR1 KGHSH and CDR2 LQKENI. This CDR3 comprises 17 residues. V lost 5 bases and J lost 7; bases outside the gene matches: 9. This chain's CDR3 is CASSSLPGTSGGNEQFF. The CDR3 region has the DNA TGTGCCAGCTCATCCCTACCCGGGACTAGCGGGGGGAATGAGCAGTTCTTC.